The 16 T cell receptor beta chains below were found in one sample sequenced in a study of blood T cell repertoires in COVID-19. Some clones are missing from TCRdb's copy, which holds only in-frame ones; the method was immunoSEQ multiplex PCR. The data show over 120,000 clones, 76% seen once. Material for sequencing was peripheral blood. These receptors originate from a woman aged 80 or older with active or convalescent COVID-19.

This rearrangement joins TRBV6-1 to TRBJ1-3; D is unclear. In germline, CDR1 is MNHNS, CDR2 SASEGT. The CDR3 is 16 amino acids. V lost 0 bases to trimming and J lost 0 bases, with 9 bases between them. The CDR3 DNA reads TGTGCCAGCAGTGAAGCGTGGAGAAGCTCTGGAAACACCATATATTTT. The encoded protein is CASSEAWRSSGNTIYF.

This clone has a handful of counts. The chain employs TRBV2 and TRBJ1-6, with 11 bases that match TRBD1. This CDR3 contains 15 residues. V lost 6 bases to trimming and J lost 6 bases; unmatched junction nucleotides: 4. The germline gives CDR1 SNHLY, CDR2 FYNNEI. This CDR3 is CASRGTGGGNSPLHF. CDR3 DNA sequence: TGTGCCAGCAGAGGGACAGGGGGAGGTAATTCACCCCTCCACTTT.

The chain recombines TRBV7-5 with TRBJ2-3; TRBD1 reflects the table's D call only, with no check against the DNA. TRBV7-5 is a documented pseudogene. The CDR3 is made up of 15 amino acids. The CDR3 nucleotides read TGTGCCAGAAGCTTACCCAGGGGAGTTACAGATACGCAGTATTTT. It yields the protein CARSLPRGVTDTQYF.

The chain carries TRBV28 and TRBJ1-5; a possible D gene is TRBD1 (6 bases). The V end was cut by 4 bases, the J end by 7 bases, with 17 bases between. CDR1 MDHEN and CDR2 SYDVKM come from the germline V gene. This CDR3 spans 15 amino acids. Written as DNA, the CDR3 is TGTGCCAGCAGTTCATACGACAGGATCAGGCAGCCCCAGCATTTT. This codes for CASSSYDRIRQPQHF.

The J gene is TRBJ1-2, the V gene TRBV7-2; D is possibly TRBD1 (6 bases). V gave up 7 bases and J gave up 2 bases, with 17 bases separating them. From germline, CDR1 is SGHTA and CDR2 FQGNSA. This CDR3 is built from 15 residues. CDR3 bases: TGTGCCAGCACCCAAGGGGGGGAGAGAAACTATGGCTACACCTTC. This encodes CASTQGGERNYGYTF.

About this clone: Other DNA sequences in the sample encode the same CDR3. The rearrangement uses TRBV7-2 and TRBJ2-1, with a possible D match to TRBD1 (6 bases). CDR3 length equals 13 residues. Per germline, CDR1 SGHTA and CDR2 FQGNSA. The ends were cut back, 2 bases at V and 7 bases at J, with 9 bases in the middle. The CDR3 nucleotides are TGTGCCAGCAGCTTAAATCAGGGGAATGAGCAGTTCTTC. Protein sequence: CASSLNQGNEQFF.

The chain joins TRBV5-5 to TRBJ1-5; D ambiguous. From germline, CDR1 is SGHKS and CDR2 YYEKEE (reference sequence). Trimming removed 0 bases at V and 6 bases at J, with 7 bases between. CDR3 size: 13 residues. As DNA, the CDR3 is TGTGCCAGCAGCTTGGAAGGGAGTCAGCCCCAGCATTTT. Its translation: CASSLEGSQPQHF.

There are a few counts of this clone. The rearrangement links TRBV27 to TRBJ1-1; D possibly corresponds to TRBD1 (5 bases). The CDR3 contains 18 residues. With 4 bases removed from V and 5 bases from J, the gap between germline ends came to 26 bases. Germline V CDR1 and CDR2: MNHEY, SMNVEV (reference sequence). CDR3 nucleotides: TGTGCCAGCAGTTCCCCCCTTTCGGCAGGGACTATGGGAACTGAAGCTTTCTTT. Its protein is CASSSPLSAGTMGTEAFF.

CDR3 protein: CASSPGQGALAGELFF. DNA of the CDR3: TGTGCCAGTAGTCCCGGACAGGGGGCGCTGGCCGGGGAGCTGTTTTTT. The chain carries TRBV19 and TRBJ2-2; 11 bases match TRBD1. Germline trimming cut 5 bases from V and 6 bases from J; bases unmatched to any gene: 8. The CDR3 sequence is 16 residues long. In germline, CDR1 is LNHDA, CDR2 SQIVND (reference sequence).

This chain joins TRBV18 and TRBJ1-2; D gene ambiguous. The germline V gene has CDR1 KGHSH and CDR2 LQKENI. The CDR3 loop spans 14 amino acids. Trimming stripped 4 bases from V and 6 bases from J, with 15 bases between. This CDR3 reads CASSLQRGPDGYTF. The CDR3 DNA is TGTGCCAGCTCACTCCAACGCGGTCCCGATGGCTACACCTTC.

The V gene is TRBV10-3, the J gene TRBJ1-2; 10 positions match TRBD1. V dropped 3 bases and J dropped 6; count of bases not matched to a gene: 7. The CDR3 runs to 15 residues. The V gene's germline CDR1 is ENHRY and CDR2 SYGVKD. The CDR3 region is CAISDSGTGDHGYTF. CDR3 DNA: TGTGCCATCAGTGATTCCGGGACAGGGGACCATGGCTACACCTTC.

V and J are TRBV27 and TRBJ1-3; a possible D gene is TRBD1 (6 bases). CDR3 size: 15 residues. Trimming shortened V by 5 bases and J by 2 bases, and 13 bases separated the two germline ends. CDR1 and CDR2 (germline): MNHEY, SMNVEV (reference sequence). The CDR3: CASSLREGAGNTIYF. The CDR3 region has the DNA TGTGCCAGCAGTCTTCGCGAGGGGGCTGGAAACACCATATATTTT.

The chain links TRBV5-4 to TRBJ1-1; D is uncertain. The V gene's germline CDR1 is SGHNT and CDR2 YYREEE (reference sequence). The CDR3 has 14 amino acids. Trimming stripped 0 bases from V and 3 bases from J, with 9 bases between. CDR3 sequence: CASSLAGIDTEAFF. In DNA form, the CDR3 reads TGTGCCAGCAGCTTGGCGGGGATCGACACTGAAGCTTTCTTT.

This chain connects TRBV3-1 (or the pseudogene TRBV3-2) to TRBJ1-1; D may be TRBD1 (5 bases). CDR3 length: 17 amino acids. Per germline, CDR1 LGHDT and CDR2 YNNKEL (reference sequence). Trimming shortened V by 2 bases and J by 4 bases, and 20 bases separated the two germline ends. The CDR3 here is CASSQLGAGLAGTEAFF. The CDR3, as DNA: TGTGCCAGCAGCCAACTTGGGGCCGGGTTAGCAGGCACTGAAGCTTTCTTT.

This sequence joins TRBV18 and TRBJ1-2; perhaps TRBD1 as D (5 bases). Per germline, CDR1 KGHSH and CDR2 LQKENI. This CDR3 region has 20 residues. Trimming took off 4 bases at V and 0 bases at J, with 27 bases between the two ends. CDR3 DNA: TGTGCCAGCTCACGACTAGACTCAGGGTTGCCCTCCAAAGCTAACTATGGCTACACCTTC. Translating gives CASSRLDSGLPSKANYGYTF.

V and J are TRBV2 and TRBJ2-3; a possible D gene is TRBD1 (6 bases). The V gene lost 4 bases and the J gene lost 3 bases, with 11 bases spanning the gap. CDR1 is SNHLY, CDR2 FYNNEI, per germline. This CDR3 spans 14 amino acids. CDR3 sequence (DNA): TGTGCCAGCAGTGTAGAAGGGGGTACAGATACGCAGTATTTT. It encodes CASSVEGGTDTQYF. The variable domain in full, with the rest retrieved from reference TRBV2 and TRBJ2-3, is EPEVTQTPSHQVTQMGQEVILRCVPISNHLYFYWYRQILGQKVEFLVSFYNNEISEKSEIFDDQFSVERPDGSNFTLKIRSTKLEDSAMYFCASSVEGGTDTQYFGPGTRLTVL.